The present entry profiles one T cell receptor beta chain with its context. Antigen specificity is unknown. V was shortened by 5 bases and J by 0 bases, with 17 bases between the two germline ends. Germline loops: CDR1 MNHEY, CDR2 SMNVEV (reference sequence). The CDR3 is made up of 17 amino acids. The sample comes from a study of cytotoxic CD8 clonotypes in ibrutinib-treated CLL. For the study at large: The subjects consisted of some 12 relapsed/refractory and roughly 15 treatment-naive individuals, with around 17 IGHV unmutated.

Deep sequencing aimed at 1 in 200,000 to 1 in 1 million T cells' resolution. Method: immunoSEQ multiplex PCR; TCRdb's copy keeps in-frame clones and lacks some. This table has some 150,000 clones, around 77% appearing once. General study points: Rare overall, public clonotypes shrank or held steady under therapy. T-cell clonality at baseline went above that of age-matched healthy donors and rose and fell with circulating CD8+ T-cell counts.

The TCR was taken from a human donor with chronic lymphocytic leukemia. V and J are TRBV27 and TRBJ2-1, with a tentative D call TRBD2 (6 bases). Sample: PBMCs, taken after 12 months of ibrutinib treatment. CDR3 DNA: TGTGCCAGCAGTGCTCGTCTGGGGGGAAGCTCCTACAATGAGCAGTTCTTC. Translated, it gives CASSARLGGSSYNEQFF.